This entry features one T cell receptor beta chain sequence. This specimen comes from a study of blood T cell repertoires in COVID-19. Profiling relied on immunoSEQ multiplex PCR, and the TCRdb table lists in-frame clones only, not all of them. The repertoire has about 310,000 clones, 85% of them found once; the top ten carry around 1.8%. From germline, CDR1 is MGHRA and CDR2 YSYEKL. Trimming cost V 0 bases and J 6 bases, with 11 bases left between them. There are 14 residues in the CDR3. The clonotype was recovered from a woman in her 30s who had been exposed to COVID-19. The sample was PBMCs or T cells enriched from blood (not recorded which). This sequence joins TRBV4-1 and TRBJ2-5, with no clear D. The chain's CDR3 is CASSQEGSSKTQYF. In DNA form, the CDR3 reads TGCGCCAGCAGCCAAGAAGGTAGCTCGAAGACCCAGTACTTC.